This T cell receptor beta chain is from a study of T cells of healthy individuals. This clonotype was recorded at least ten times. The V gene's germline CDR1 is MNHNS and CDR2 SASEGT. This CDR3 is built from 16 residues. V was clipped by 2 bases and J by 2 bases, with 15 bases between them. TCRdb analysed the 5' RACE reads with MiXCR anew, one entry per CDR3 protein. The table has fewer than 90,000 distinct CDR3 sequences, approximately 5.4% seen once. The chain links TRBV6-1 to TRBJ1-2, with D possibly TRBD1 on 6 matching bases. The TCR was taken from a female donor in good health. CDR3 amino acids: CASSERAGGRNYGYTF. The CDR3 DNA reads as TGTGCCAGCAGTGAAAGGGCTGGGGGGCGGAACTATGGCTACACCTTC.